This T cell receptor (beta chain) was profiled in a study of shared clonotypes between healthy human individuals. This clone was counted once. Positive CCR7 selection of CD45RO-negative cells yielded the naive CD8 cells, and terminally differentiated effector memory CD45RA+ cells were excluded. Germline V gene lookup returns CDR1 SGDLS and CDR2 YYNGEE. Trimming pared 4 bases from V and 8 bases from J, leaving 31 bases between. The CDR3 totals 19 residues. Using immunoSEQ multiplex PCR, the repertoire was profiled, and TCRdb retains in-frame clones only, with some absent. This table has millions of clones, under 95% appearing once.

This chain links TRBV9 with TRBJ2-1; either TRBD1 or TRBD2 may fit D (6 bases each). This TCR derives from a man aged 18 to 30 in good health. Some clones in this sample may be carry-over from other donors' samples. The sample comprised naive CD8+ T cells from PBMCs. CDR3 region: CASSSHLLTGTRRGDEQFF. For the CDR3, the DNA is TGTGCCAGCAGCTCCCACCTCCTTACCGGGACTCGGAGGGGGGATGAGCAGTTCTTC.